This T cell receptor beta chain was sequenced in a study of blood T cells in healthy people across ages. Findings and caveats of the study: Estimates of total diversity, which came from one million sequenced T cells, were considered to be underestimates.

Combining a sample-barcoded 5' primer with a J-beta primer mix, a second PCR ran for roughly 7 to 11 cycles. One entry per CDR3 protein, called by TCRdb with MiXCR from the 5' RACE reads. The sample consists of hundreds of thousands of distinct CDR3 sequences, roughly 53% of them appearing once. V was cut by 0 bases and J by 3 bases, with 9 bases left in between. This CDR3 is built from 15 residues. Germline V gene lookup returns CDR1 SGHRS and CDR2 YFSETQ. As for this clonotype: The antigen remains undetermined.

This chain joins TRBV5-1 and TRBJ1-4; D is unclear. This receptor was identified in a man of 80 years or more in good health. The sequenced material came from blood. CDR3 amino acids: CASSLALAPNEKLFF. The CDR3, as DNA: TGCGCCAGCAGCTTGGCCCTCGCCCCTAATGAAAAACTGTTTTTT.